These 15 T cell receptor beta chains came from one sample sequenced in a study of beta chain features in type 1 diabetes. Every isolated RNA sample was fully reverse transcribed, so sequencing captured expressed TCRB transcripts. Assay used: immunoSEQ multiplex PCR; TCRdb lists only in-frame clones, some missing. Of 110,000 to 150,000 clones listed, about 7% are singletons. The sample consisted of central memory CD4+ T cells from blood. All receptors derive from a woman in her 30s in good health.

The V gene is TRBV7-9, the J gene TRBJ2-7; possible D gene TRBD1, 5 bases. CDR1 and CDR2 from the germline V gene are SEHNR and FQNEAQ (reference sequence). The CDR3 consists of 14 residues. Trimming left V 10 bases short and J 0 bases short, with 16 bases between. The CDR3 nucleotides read TGTGCCACCAAAGGGGCCAGGAGCTCCTACGAGCAGTACTTC. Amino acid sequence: CATKGARSSYEQYF.

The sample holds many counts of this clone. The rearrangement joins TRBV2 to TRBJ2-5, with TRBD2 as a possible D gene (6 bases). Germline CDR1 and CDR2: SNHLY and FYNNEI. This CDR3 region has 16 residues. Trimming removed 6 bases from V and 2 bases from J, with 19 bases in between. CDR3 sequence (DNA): TGTGCCAGCAGCGACCAATTACCGGGACTTCAAGAGACCCAGTACTTC. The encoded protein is CASSDQLPGLQETQYF. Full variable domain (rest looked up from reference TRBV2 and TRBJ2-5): EPEVTQTPSHQVTQMGQEVILRCVPISNHLYFYWYRQILGQKVEFLVSFYNNEISEKSEIFDDQFSVERPDGSNFTLKIRSTKLEDSAMYFCASSDQLPGLQETQYFGPGTRLLVL.

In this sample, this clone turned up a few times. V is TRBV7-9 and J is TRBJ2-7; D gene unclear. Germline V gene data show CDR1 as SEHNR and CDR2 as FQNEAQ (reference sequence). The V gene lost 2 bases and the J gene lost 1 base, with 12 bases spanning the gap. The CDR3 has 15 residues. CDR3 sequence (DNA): TGTGCCAGCAGCTTATTTCCAGGTTTTTCCTACGAGCAGTACTTC. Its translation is CASSLFPGFSYEQYF.

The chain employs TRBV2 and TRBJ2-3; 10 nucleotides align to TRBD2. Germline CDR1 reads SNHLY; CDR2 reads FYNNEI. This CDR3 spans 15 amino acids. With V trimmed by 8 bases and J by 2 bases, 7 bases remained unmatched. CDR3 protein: CASPSTSGTTDTQYF. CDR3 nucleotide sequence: TGTGCCAGCCCAAGCACTAGCGGGACCACAGATACGCAGTATTTT.

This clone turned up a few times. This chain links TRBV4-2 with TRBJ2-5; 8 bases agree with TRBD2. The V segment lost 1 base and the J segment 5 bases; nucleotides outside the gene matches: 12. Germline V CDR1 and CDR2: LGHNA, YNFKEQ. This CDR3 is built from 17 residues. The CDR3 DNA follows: TGTGCCAGCAGCCAAGCACAAGTAGCGGGGTTCCAGGAGACCCAGTACTTC. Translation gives CASSQAQVAGFQETQYF.

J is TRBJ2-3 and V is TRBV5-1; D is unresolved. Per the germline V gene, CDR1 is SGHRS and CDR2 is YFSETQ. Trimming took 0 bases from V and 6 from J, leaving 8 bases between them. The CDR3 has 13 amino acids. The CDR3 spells CASSLAELDTQYF. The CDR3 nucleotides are TGCGCCAGCAGCTTGGCCGAGTTGGATACGCAGTATTTT.

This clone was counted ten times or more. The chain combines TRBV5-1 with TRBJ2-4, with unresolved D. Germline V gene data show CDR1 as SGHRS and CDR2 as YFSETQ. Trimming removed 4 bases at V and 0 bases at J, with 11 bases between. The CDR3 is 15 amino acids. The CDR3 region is CASSPGPQAKNIQYF. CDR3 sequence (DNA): TGCGCCAGCAGCCCGGGTCCCCAAGCCAAAAACATTCAGTACTTC.

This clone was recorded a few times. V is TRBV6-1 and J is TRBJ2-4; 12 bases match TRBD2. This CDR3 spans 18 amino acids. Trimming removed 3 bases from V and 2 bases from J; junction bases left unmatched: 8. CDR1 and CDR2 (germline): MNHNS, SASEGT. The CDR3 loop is CASSDFGGLAGPKNIQYF. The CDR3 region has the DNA TGTGCCAGCAGTGATTTCGGCGGACTAGCGGGACCCAAAAACATTCAGTACTTC.

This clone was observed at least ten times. CDR3 sequence reads: CASSQGSAGLGETQYF. The CDR3 region has the DNA TGCGCCAGCAGCCAAGGATCGGCTGGACTGGGGGAGACCCAGTACTTC. The chain recombines TRBV4-3 with TRBJ2-5, with D perhaps matching TRBD2 (5 bases). V was shortened by 1 base and J by 5 bases, with 17 bases between the two germline ends. This CDR3 has 16 residues. Germline V gene sequence: CDR1 LGHNA, CDR2 YSLEER.

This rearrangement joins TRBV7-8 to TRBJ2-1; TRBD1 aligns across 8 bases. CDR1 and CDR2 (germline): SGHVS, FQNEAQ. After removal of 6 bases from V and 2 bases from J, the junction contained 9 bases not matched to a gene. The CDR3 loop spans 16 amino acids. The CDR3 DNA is TGTGCCAGCAGAAGCAATCAGGGGGCAACCTACAATGAGCAGTTCTTC. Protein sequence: CASRSNQGATYNEQFF.

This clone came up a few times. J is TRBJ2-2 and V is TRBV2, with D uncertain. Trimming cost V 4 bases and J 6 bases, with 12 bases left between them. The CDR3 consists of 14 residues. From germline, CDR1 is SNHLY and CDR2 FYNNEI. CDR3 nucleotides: TGTGCCAGCAGTGTCGGTCAGGCAGCCGGGGAGCTGTTTTTT. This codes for CASSVGQAAGELFF.

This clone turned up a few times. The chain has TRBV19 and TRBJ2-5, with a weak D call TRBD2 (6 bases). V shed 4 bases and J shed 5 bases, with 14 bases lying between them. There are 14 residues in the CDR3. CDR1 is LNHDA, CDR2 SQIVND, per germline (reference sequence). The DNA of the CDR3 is TGTGCCAGTAGTACAGGACAAAGCGGGGAGACCCAGTACTTC. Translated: CASSTGQSGETQYF.

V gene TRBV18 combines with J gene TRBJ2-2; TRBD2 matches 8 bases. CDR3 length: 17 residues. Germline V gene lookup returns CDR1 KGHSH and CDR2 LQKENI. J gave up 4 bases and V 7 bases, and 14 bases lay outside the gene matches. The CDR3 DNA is TGTGCCAGCTTAAAGTCCGCGGGAGGCGGTGGCACCGGGGAGCTGTTTTTT. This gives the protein CASLKSAGGGGTGELFF.

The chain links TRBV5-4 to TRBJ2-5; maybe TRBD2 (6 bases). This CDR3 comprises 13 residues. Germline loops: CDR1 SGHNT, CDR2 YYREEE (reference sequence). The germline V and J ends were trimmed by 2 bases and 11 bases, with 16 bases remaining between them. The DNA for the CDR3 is TGTGCCAGCAGCTTTGGAGCAACCCGGGGGCAGTACTTC. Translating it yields CASSFGATRGQYF.

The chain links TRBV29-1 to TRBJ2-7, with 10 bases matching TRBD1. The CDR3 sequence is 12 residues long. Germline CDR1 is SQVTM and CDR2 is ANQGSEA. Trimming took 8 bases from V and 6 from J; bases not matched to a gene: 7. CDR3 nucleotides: TGCAGCATAGGGACAGGGGATGGCGAGCAGTACTTC. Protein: CSIGTGDGEQYF.